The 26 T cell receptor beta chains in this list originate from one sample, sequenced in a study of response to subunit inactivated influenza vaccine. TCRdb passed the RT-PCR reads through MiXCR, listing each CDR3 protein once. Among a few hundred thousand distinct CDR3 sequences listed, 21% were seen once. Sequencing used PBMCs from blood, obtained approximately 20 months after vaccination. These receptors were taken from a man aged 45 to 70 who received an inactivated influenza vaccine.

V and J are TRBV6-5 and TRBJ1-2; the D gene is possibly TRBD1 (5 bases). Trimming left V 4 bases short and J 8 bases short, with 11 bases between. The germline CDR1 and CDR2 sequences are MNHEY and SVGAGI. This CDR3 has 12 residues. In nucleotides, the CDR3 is TGTGCCAGCAGTTTAAGAGGGGACGGCTACACCTTC. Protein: CASSLRGDGYTF.

The CDR3, as DNA: TGTGCCAGCAGCTTCAGGGGGGCCCTCTCTGGAAACACCATATATTTT. Residues: CASSFRGALSGNTIYF. V is TRBV7-2 and J is TRBJ1-3, with 7 nucleotides matching TRBD1. The CDR3 is made up of 16 amino acids. Germline V gene data show CDR1 as SGHTA and CDR2 as FQGNSA. V lost 3 bases, J lost 0 bases, and 5 bases stayed unmatched.

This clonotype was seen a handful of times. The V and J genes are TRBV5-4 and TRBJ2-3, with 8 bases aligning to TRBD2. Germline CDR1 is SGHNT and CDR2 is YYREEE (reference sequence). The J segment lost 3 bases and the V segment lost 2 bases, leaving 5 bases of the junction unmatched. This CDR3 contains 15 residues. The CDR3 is CASSLAGVSTDTQYF. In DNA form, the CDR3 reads TGTGCCAGCAGCTTAGCGGGAGTCAGTACAGATACGCAGTATTTT.

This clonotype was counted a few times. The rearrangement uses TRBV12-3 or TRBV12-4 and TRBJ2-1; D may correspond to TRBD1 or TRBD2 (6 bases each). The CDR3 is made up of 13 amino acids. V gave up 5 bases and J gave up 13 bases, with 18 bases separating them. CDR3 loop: CASSPIIGGLQFF. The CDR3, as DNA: TGTGCCAGCAGTCCCATAATTGGGGGGCTTCAGTTCTTC.

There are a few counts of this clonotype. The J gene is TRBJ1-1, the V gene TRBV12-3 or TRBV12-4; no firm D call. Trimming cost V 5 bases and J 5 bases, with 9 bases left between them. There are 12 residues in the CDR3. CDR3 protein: CASSPIFTEAFF. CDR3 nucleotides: TGTGCCAGCAGTCCGATCTTTACTGAAGCTTTCTTT.

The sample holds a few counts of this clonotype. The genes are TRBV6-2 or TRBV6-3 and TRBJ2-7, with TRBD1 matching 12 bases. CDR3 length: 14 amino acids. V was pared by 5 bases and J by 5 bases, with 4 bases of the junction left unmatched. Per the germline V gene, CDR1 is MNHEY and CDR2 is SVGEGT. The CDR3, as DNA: TGTGCCAGCAGTGTGGGGACAGGGGGCGACGAGCAGTACTTC. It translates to CASSVGTGGDEQYF.

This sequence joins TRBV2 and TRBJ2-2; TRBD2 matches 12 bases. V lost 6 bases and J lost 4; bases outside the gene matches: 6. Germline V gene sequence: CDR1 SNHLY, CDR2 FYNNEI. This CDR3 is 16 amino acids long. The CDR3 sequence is CASRVTSGSITGELFF. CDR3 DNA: TGTGCCAGCAGAGTGACTAGCGGGAGTATCACCGGGGAGCTGTTTTTT.

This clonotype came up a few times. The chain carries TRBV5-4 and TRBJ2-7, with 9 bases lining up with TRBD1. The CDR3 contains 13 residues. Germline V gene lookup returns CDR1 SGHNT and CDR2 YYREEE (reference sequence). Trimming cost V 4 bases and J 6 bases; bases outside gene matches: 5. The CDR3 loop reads CASSRDRGGEQYF. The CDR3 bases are TGTGCCAGCAGCCGAGACAGGGGGGGCGAGCAGTACTTC.

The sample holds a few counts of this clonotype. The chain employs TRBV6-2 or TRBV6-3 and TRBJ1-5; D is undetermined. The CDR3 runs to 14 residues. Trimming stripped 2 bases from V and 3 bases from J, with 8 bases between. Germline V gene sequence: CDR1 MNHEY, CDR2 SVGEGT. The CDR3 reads CASSYLQINQPQHF. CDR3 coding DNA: TGTGCCAGCAGTTACCTCCAGATCAATCAGCCCCAGCATTTT.

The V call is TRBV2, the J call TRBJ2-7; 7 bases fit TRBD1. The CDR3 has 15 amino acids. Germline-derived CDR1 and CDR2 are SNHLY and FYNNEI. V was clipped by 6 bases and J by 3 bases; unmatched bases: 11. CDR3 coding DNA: TGTGCCAGCAGCAGAGAACAGGGGTCGGACTACGAGCAGTACTTC. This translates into CASSREQGSDYEQYF.

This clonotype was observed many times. The CDR3 reads CASYSGLSGYGYTF. The CDR3 DNA is TGTGCCTCTTACTCAGGCCTCTCCGGCTATGGCTACACCTTC. The V and J genes are TRBV27 and TRBJ1-2; the D is unclear. V dropped 11 bases and J dropped 4 bases, with 20 bases sitting between them. Germline CDR1 MNHEY, CDR2 SMNVEV (reference sequence). The CDR3 is 14 residues long.

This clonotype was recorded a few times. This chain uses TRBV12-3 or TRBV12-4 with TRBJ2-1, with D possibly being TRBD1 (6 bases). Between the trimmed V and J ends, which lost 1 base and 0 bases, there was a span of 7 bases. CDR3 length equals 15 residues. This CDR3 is CASSLEDSSYNEQFF. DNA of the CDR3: TGTGCCAGCAGTTTAGAGGACAGCTCCTACAATGAGCAGTTCTTC.

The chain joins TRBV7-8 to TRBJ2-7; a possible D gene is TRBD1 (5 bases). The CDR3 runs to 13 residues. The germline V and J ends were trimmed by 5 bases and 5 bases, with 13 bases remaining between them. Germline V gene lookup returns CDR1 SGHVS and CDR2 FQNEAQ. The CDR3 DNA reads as TGTGCCAGCAGCCCATTCCAGGGCGACGAGCAGTACTTC. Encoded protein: CASSPFQGDEQYF. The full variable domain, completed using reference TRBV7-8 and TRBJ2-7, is GAGVSQSPRYKVAKRGQDVALRCDPISGHVSLFWYQQALGQGPEFLTYFQNEAQLDKSGLPSDRFFAERPEGSVSTLKIQRTQQEDSAVYLCASSPFQGDEQYFGPGTRLTVT.

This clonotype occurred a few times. The CDR3: CASSPTRTRISGGLYNEQFF. CDR3 DNA: TGTGCCAGCTCACCAACCCGGACTCGCATTAGCGGGGGGCTTTACAATGAGCAGTTCTTC. The chain employs TRBV18 and TRBJ2-1; 10 bases match TRBD2. V shed 2 bases, J shed 4 bases, and the junction held 17 bases outside the gene matches. The CDR3 is 20 residues long. Germline V gives CDR1 KGHSH, CDR2 LQKENI. Full variable domain (outside the CDR3, taken from reference TRBV18 and TRBJ2-1): NAGVMQNPRHLVRRRGQEARLRCSPMKGHSHVYWYRQLPEEGLKFMVYLQKENIIDESGMPKERFSAEFPKEGPSILRIQQVVRGDSAAYFCASSPTRTRISGGLYNEQFFGPGTRLTVL.

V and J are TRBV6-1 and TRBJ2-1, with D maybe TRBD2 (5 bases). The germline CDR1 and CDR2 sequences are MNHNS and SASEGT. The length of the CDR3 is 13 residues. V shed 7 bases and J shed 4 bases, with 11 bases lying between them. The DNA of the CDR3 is TGTGCCAGCAATGGAGGTTTTTACAATGAGCAGTTCTTC. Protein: CASNGGFYNEQFF.

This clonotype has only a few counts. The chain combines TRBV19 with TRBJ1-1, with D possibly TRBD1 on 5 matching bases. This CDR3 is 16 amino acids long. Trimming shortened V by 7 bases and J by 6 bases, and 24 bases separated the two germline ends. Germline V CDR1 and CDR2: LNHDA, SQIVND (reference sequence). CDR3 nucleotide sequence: TGTGCCAGTACTCGAGTCAGGGTGGATAGTCTAGCTGAAGCTTTCTTT. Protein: CASTRVRVDSLAEAFF.

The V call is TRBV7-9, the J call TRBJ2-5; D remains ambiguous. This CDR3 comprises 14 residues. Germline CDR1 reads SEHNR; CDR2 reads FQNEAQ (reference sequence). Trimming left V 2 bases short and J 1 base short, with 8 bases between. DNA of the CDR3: TGTGCCAGCAGCTTATTCGGCCCCCAAGAGACCCAGTACTTC. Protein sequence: CASSLFGPQETQYF.

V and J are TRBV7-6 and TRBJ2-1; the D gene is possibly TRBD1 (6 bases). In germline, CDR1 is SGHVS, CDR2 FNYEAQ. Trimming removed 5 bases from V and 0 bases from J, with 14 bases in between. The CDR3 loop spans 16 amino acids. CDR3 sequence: CASSPLTGNSYNEQFF. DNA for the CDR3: TGTGCCAGCAGCCCTTTAACAGGGAACTCCTACAATGAGCAGTTCTTC.

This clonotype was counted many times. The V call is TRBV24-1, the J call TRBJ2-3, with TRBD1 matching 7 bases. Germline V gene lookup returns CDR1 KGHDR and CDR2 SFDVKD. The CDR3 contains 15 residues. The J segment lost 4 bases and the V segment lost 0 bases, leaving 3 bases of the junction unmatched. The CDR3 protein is CATSDLKGAADTQYF. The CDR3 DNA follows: TGTGCCACCAGTGATTTGAAGGGGGCAGCAGATACGCAGTATTTT.

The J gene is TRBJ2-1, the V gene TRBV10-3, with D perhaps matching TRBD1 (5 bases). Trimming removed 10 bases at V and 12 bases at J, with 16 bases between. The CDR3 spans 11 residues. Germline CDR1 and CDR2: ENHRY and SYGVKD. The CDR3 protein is CATGDSYTQFF. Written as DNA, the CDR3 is TGTGCCACGGGCGACAGTTACACGCAGTTCTTC.

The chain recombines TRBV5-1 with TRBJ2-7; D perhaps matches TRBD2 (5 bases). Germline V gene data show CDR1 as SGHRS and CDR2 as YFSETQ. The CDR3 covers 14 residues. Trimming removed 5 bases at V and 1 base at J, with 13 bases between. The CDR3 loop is CASRVLEGSYEQYF. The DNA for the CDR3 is TGCGCCAGCAGGGTCCTCGAGGGATCCTACGAGCAGTACTTC.

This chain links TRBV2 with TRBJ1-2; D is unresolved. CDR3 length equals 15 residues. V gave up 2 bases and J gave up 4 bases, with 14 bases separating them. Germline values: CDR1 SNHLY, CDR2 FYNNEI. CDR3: CASSETLPEVYGYTF. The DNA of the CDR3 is TGTGCCAGCAGTGAAACTCTTCCGGAGGTCTATGGCTACACCTTC.

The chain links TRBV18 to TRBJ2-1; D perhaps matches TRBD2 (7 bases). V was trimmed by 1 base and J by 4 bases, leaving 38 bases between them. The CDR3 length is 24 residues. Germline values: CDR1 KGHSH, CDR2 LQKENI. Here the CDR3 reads CASSPLGGGPLTSVTSGKYNEQFF. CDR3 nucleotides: TGTGCCAGCTCACCACTGGGCGGGGGCCCATTGACTTCAGTTACTTCTGGGAAATACAATGAGCAGTTCTTC.

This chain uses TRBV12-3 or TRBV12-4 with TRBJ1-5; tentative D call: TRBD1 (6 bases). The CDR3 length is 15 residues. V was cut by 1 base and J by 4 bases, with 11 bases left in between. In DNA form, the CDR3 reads TGTGCCAGCAGTTTAGGCGACAGGCAGAATCAGCCCCAGCATTTT. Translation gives CASSLGDRQNQPQHF.

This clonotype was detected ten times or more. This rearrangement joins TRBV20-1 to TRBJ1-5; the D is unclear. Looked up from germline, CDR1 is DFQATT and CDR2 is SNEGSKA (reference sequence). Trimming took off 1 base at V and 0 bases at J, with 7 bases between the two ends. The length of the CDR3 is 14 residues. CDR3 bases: TGCAGTGCTAGAGCAGGAGTTAGCAATCAGCCCCAGCATTTT. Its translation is CSARAGVSNQPQHF.

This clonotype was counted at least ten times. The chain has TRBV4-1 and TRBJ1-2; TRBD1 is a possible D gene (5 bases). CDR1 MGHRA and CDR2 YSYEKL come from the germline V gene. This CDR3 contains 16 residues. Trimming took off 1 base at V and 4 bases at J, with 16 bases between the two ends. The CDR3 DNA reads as TGCGCCAGCAGCCAAGTGTTAAGGGGCAGGAGCTATGGCTACACCTTC. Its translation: CASSQVLRGRSYGYTF.